A single sample is the source of the 14 T cell receptor beta chains below, sequenced in a study of OX40 agonist ivuxolimab in advanced cancers. Using immunoSEQ multiplex PCR, the repertoire was profiled, and TCRdb retains in-frame clones only, with some absent. This sample has around 50,000 clones, with 80% to 90% found just once. The source material was CD4+ or CD8+ T cells sorted from blood, sampled in a trial of the OX40 agonist ivuxolimab. The receptors derive from an adult with an advanced solid tumor such as melanoma, head and neck, liver or kidney cancer.

The chain couples TRBV5-1 to TRBJ1-1, with no clear D. The ends were cut back, 4 bases at V and 3 bases at J, with 16 bases in the middle. The germline CDR1 and CDR2 sequences are SGHRS and YFSETQ. The CDR3 is made up of 15 amino acids. CDR3 sequence reads: CASSLARRLDTEAFF. DNA of the CDR3: TGCGCCAGCAGCCTCGCCCGACGATTGGACACTGAAGCTTTCTTT.

The chain combines TRBV9 with TRBJ1-2; a weak D match, TRBD1 (5 bases). Germline V gene data show CDR1 as SGDLS and CDR2 as YYNGEE. The germline V and J ends were trimmed by 5 bases and 5 bases, with 25 bases remaining between them. This CDR3 spans 17 amino acids. The CDR3 protein is CASSFSYRDPGGYGYTF. In nucleotides, the CDR3 is TGTGCCAGCAGTTTCAGTTACCGGGACCCAGGTGGATATGGCTACACCTTC.

This clone was counted only a few times. The J gene is TRBJ1-1, the V gene TRBV2; no reliable D call. This CDR3 has 13 residues. Germline V gene data show CDR1 as SNHLY and CDR2 as FYNNEI. Trimming left V 8 bases short and J 0 bases short, with 10 bases between. The CDR3 is CASAGRMNTEAFF. The CDR3 DNA sequence: TGTGCCAGCGCCGGACGGATGAACACTGAAGCTTTCTTT.

CDR3 protein: CASRAPRGDTYYNEQFF. CDR3 DNA sequence: TGTGCCAGCAGGGCGCCGAGGGGGGACACTTACTACAATGAGCAGTTCTTC. The rearrangement links TRBV27 to TRBJ2-1, with D perhaps being TRBD1 or TRBD2 (6 bases each). Germline CDR1 reads MNHEY; CDR2 reads SMNVEV (reference sequence). Deletions cut 6 bases from V and 3 bases from J, with 21 bases between. The CDR3 is 17 amino acids.

This chain uses TRBV19 with TRBJ2-2; D uncertain. CDR1 and CDR2 from the germline V gene are LNHDA and SQIVND (reference sequence). CDR3 length equals 16 residues. Trimming pared 3 bases from V and 3 bases from J, leaving 14 bases between. The CDR3 DNA reads TGTGCCAGTAGTATCGGTAGCCCGACCCACACCGGGGAGCTGTTTTTT. Its protein product is CASSIGSPTHTGELFF.

The rearrangement links TRBV30 to TRBJ2-1, with D perhaps matching TRBD2 (6 bases). CDR1 GTSNPN and CDR2 SVGIG come from the germline V gene (reference sequence). V gave up 0 bases and J gave up 4 bases, with 7 bases separating them. The CDR3 loop spans 13 amino acids. The CDR3 DNA follows: TGTGCCTGGAGTGTCCGGGAGTACAATGAGCAGTTCTTC. This codes for CAWSVREYNEQFF.

This clone has just one count. The chain uses TRBV11-2 and TRBJ1-1; 7 bases map to TRBD1. The CDR3 has 16 residues. Trimming removed 3 bases from V and 5 bases from J; junction bases left unmatched: 12. Germline CDR1 reads SGHAT; CDR2 reads FQNNGV. The CDR3 DNA reads as TGTGCCAGCAGCTTCCTCAAGGGGGCCCCGTTGACTGAAGCTTTCTTT. Its protein is CASSFLKGAPLTEAFF. Using reference TRBV11-2 and TRBJ1-1 for the parts outside the CDR3, the full variable domain is EAGVAQSPRYKIIEKRQSVAFWCNPISGHATLYWYQQILGQGPKLLIQFQNNGVVDDSQLPKDRFSAERLKGVDSTLKIQPAKLEDSAVYLCASSFLKGAPLTEAFFGQGTRLTVV.

The chain carries TRBV4-2 and TRBJ2-1, with a weak D call TRBD1 (5 bases). This CDR3 comprises 14 residues. Germline V gives CDR1 LGHNA, CDR2 YNFKEQ. The V and J ends lost 1 base and 7 bases respectively, with 11 bases between them. CDR3 sequence reads: CASSQADSWNEQFF. The CDR3 bases are TGTGCCAGCAGCCAAGCCGACAGCTGGAATGAGCAGTTCTTC.

The chain links TRBV10-2 to TRBJ2-7; the match to TRBD2 covers 9 bases. This CDR3 is built from 12 residues. V was clipped by 3 bases and J by 6 bases; unmatched bases: 0. Germline V gene sequence: CDR1 WSHSY, CDR2 SAAADI. Written as DNA, the CDR3 is TGCGCCAGCAGTGAAGCGGGGGGCGAGCAGTACGTC. Translated, it gives CASSEAGGEQYV.

The genes are TRBV7-7 and TRBJ2-5; the D gene is possibly TRBD1 (6 bases). Germline CDR1 is SSHAT and CDR2 is FNYEAQ (reference sequence). Trimming took off 5 bases at V and 2 bases at J, with 9 bases between the two ends. There are 13 residues in the CDR3. CDR3 in DNA: TGTGCCAGCAGCAATGGACAGCAAGAGACCCAGTACTTC. Translating gives CASSNGQQETQYF.

By share, this clone ranks as medium-sized. The chain has TRBV30 and TRBJ1-5; maybe TRBD1 (5 bases). The CDR3 consists of 13 residues. The germline gives CDR1 GTSNPN, CDR2 SVGIG (reference sequence). V dropped 0 bases and J dropped 7 bases, with 10 bases sitting between them. The CDR3 loop is CAWSVGRGQPQHF. CDR3 coding DNA: TGTGCCTGGAGTGTAGGGAGGGGACAGCCCCAGCATTTT.

The chain links TRBV5-6 to TRBJ1-5; D may be TRBD1 (5 bases). This CDR3 region has 14 residues. The V gene lost 5 bases and the J gene lost 1 base, with 10 bases spanning the gap. Germline CDR1 and CDR2: SGHDT and YYEEEE. The CDR3 DNA reads TGTGCCAGCAGGAGGGACGGAAGCAATCAGCCCCAGCATTTT. This translates into CASRRDGSNQPQHF.

The CDR3 DNA follows: TGTGCCAGCAGTTACTCCCCCGGGGGTACTAACTATGGCTACACCTTC. This encodes CASSYSPGGTNYGYTF. The V gene is TRBV6-5, the J gene TRBJ1-2, with D perhaps matching TRBD1 (5 bases). In germline, CDR1 is MNHEY, CDR2 SVGAGI. The CDR3 covers 16 residues. V lost 0 bases and J 0 bases, leaving 11 bases between the germline ends.

The chain employs TRBV2 and TRBJ2-7; D uncertain. V lost 6 bases to trimming and J lost 0 bases, with 18 bases between them. The CDR3 sequence is 16 residues long. The V gene's germline CDR1 is SNHLY and CDR2 FYNNEI. The CDR3 protein is CASSARPHYSSYEQYF. The CDR3 DNA follows: TGTGCCAGCAGCGCGAGACCCCACTATAGCTCCTACGAGCAGTACTTC.